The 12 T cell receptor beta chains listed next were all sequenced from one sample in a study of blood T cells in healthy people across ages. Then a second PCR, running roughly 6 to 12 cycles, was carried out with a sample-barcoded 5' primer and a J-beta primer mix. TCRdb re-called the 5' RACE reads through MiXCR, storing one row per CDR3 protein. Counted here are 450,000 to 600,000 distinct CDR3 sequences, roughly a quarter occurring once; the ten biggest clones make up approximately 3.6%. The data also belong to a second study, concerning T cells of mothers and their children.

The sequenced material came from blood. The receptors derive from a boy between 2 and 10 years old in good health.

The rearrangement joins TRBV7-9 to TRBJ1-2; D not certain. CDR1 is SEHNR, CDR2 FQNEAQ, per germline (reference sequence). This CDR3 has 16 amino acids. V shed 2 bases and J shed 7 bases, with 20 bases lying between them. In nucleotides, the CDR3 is TGTGCCAGCAGCTTATCTTTAGTAGACGAGGTAGTTGGCTACACCTTC. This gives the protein CASSLSLVDEVVGYTF.

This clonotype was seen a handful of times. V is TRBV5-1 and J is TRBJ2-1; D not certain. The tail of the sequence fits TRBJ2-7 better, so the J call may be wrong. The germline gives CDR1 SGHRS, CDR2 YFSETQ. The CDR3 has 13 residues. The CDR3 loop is CASSLGPPLEQYF. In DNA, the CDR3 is TGCGCCAGCAGCTTGGGGCCCCCTTTGGAGCAGTACTTC.

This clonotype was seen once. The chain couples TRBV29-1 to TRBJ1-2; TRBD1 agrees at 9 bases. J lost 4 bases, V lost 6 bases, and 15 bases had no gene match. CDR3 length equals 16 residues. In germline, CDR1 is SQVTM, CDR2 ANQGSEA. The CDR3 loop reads CSVLGTGKVSGYGYTF. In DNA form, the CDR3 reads TGCAGCGTGCTCGGGACAGGGAAGGTGTCGGGCTATGGCTACACCTTC.

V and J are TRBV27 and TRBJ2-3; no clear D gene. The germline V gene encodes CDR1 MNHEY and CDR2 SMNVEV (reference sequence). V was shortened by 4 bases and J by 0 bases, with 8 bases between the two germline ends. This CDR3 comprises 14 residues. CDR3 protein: CASSYSVSTDTQYF. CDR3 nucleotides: TGTGCCAGCAGTTACAGCGTTAGCACAGATACGCAGTATTTT.

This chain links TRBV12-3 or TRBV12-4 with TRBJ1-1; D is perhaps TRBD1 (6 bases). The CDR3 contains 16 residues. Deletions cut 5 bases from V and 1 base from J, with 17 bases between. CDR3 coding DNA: TGTGCCAGCAGTCCCACCCCCGGGGGCGGGAACACTGAAGCTTTCTTT. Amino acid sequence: CASSPTPGGGNTEAFF.

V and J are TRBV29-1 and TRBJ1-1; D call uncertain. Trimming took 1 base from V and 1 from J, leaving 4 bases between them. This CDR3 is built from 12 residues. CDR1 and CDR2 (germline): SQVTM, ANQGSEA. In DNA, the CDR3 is TGCAGCGTTGAAGGAGGGAACACTGAAGCTTTCTTT. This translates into CSVEGGNTEAFF.

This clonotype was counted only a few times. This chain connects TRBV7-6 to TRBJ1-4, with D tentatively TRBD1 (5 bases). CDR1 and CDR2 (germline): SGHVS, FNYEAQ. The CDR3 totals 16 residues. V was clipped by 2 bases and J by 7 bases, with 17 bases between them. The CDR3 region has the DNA TGTGCCAGCAGCTTAAATGCCGAGCAGGGCGGTGAAAAACTGTTTTTT. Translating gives CASSLNAEQGGEKLFF. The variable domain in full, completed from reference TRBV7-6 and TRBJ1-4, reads GAGVSQSPRYKVTKRGQDVALRCDPISGHVSLYWYRQALGQGPEFLTYFNYEAQQDKSGLPNDRFSAERPEGSISTLTIQRTEQRDSAMYRCASSLNAEQGGEKLFFGSGTQLSVL.

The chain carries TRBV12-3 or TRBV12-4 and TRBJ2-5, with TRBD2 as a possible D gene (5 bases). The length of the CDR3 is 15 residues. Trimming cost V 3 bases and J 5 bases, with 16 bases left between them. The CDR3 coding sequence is TGTGCCAGCAGTTTGCCGGGCACTAGAGGGGAGACCCAGTACTTC. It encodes CASSLPGTRGETQYF.

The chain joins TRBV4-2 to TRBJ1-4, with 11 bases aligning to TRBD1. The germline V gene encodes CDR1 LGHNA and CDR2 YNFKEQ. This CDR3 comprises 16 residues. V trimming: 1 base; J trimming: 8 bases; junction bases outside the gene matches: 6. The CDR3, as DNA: TGTGCCAGCAGCCAAGGGTCCGGGACAGGGGGGGAAAAACTGTTTTTT. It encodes CASSQGSGTGGEKLFF.

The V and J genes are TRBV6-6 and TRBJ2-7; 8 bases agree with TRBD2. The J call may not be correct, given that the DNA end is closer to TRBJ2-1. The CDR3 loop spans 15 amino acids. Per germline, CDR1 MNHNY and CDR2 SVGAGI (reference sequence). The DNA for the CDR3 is TGTGCCAGCAGTCGTCTAGCGGGTCTCTTCGGGGAGCAGTTCTTC. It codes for CASSRLAGLFGEQFF.

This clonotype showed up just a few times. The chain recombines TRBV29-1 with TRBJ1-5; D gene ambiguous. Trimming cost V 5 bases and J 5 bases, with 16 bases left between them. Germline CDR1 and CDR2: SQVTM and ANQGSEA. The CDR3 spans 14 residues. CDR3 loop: CSVQDSRVDQPQHF. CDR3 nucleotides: TGCAGCGTTCAGGATTCCCGGGTCGATCAGCCCCAGCATTTT.

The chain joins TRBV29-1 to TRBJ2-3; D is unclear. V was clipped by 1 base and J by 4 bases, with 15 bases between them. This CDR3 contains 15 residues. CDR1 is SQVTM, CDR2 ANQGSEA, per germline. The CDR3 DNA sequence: TGCAGCGTTGAAGGGCGGTTATTTGGTGCAGATACGCAGTATTTT. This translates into CSVEGRLFGADTQYF.